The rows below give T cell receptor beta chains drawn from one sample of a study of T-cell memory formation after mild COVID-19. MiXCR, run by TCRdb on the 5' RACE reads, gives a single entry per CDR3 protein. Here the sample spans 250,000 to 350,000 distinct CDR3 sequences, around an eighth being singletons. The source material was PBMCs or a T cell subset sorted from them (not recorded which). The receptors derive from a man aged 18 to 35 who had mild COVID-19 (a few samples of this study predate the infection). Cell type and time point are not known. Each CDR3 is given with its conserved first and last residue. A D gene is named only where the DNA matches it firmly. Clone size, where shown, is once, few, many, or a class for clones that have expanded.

CASSQGRTGGSYEQYF,TGTGCCAGCAGCCAAGGCCGGACAGGGGGCTCCTACGAGCAGTACTTC,TRBV12-3/TRBV12-4,TRBD1,few,TRBJ2-7
CASSALTGGEYNEQFF,TGCGCCAGCAGCGCTCTGACAGGGGGCGAATACAATGAGCAGTTCTTC,TRBV5-1,TRBD1,.,TRBJ2-1
CASTIYSYGPDTQYF,TGTGCCAGCACCATCTACTCTTACGGACCAGATACGCAGTATTTT,TRBV12-3/TRBV12-4,.,.,TRBJ2-3
CASSSPDRTYEQYF,TGTGCCAGTAGTAGTCCGGACAGGACCTACGAGCAGTACTTC,TRBV19,TRBD1,few,TRBJ2-7
CASRDRGSNTGELFF,TGTGCCAGCAGGGACAGGGGTTCGAACACCGGGGAGCTGTTTTTT,TRBV6-1,TRBD1,.,TRBJ2-2
CASSSLGTGPYNEQFF,TGTGCCAGCAGCTCGCTTGGGACAGGGCCCTACAATGAGCAGTTCTTC,TRBV11-2,TRBD1,.,TRBJ2-1
CASSLSLGSGAFF,TGTGCCAGCAGCTTAAGTTTGGGGTCCGGGGCTTTCTTT,TRBV7-6,.,.,TRBJ1-1
CASSLDGTVTFGTEAFF,TGTGCCAGCAGCTTGGACGGCACTGTAACGTTCGGAACTGAAGCTTTCTTT,TRBV5-8,.,few,TRBJ1-1
CASTTRARHTDTQYF,TGCGCCAGCACCACGAGGGCTAGGCACACAGATACGCAGTATTTT,TRBV5-1,.,few,TRBJ2-3
CASSSGFSTEAFF,TGCGCCAGCAGCTCGGGATTCTCCACTGAAGCTTTCTTT,TRBV5-1,.,few,TRBJ1-1
CASSFYDRIDEQFF,TGTGCCAGCAGCTTTTACGACAGGATCGATGAGCAGTTCTTC,TRBV7-9,.,once,TRBJ2-1
CASSPGTETQYF,TGTGCCAGCTCACCAGGGACAGAGACCCAGTACTTC,TRBV18,.,few,TRBJ2-5
CASEGNNYGYTF,TGTGCCAGCGAGGGGAATAACTATGGCTACACCTTC,TRBV2,.,many,TRBJ1-2
CASGQRGADTQYF,TGTGCCAGCGGCCAGCGGGGGGCAGATACGCAGTATTTT,TRBV7-2,TRBD2,.,TRBJ2-3
CASSQDPGGGYTF,TGTGCCAGCAGCCAAGATCCAGGCGGGGGCTACACCTTC,TRBV4-2,.,few,TRBJ1-2
CASSLAQGGTGELFF,TGCGCCAGCAGCTTGGCGCAGGGAGGAACCGGGGAGCTGTTTTTT,TRBV5-1,.,few,TRBJ2-2
CASQDRDNSPLHF,TGTGCCAGCCAGGACAGAGATAATTCACCCCTCCACTTT,TRBV18,.,many,TRBJ1-6
CASSLDRGIDEQFF,TGTGCCAGCAGCCTGGACAGGGGTATTGATGAGCAGTTCTTC,TRBV7-2,TRBD1,.,TRBJ2-1
CASSSLRRQNEKLFF,TGTGCCAGCAGTTCCCTCCGACGTCAAAATGAAAAACTGTTTTTT,TRBV12-3/TRBV12-4,.,.,TRBJ1-4
CSVAGTDENTSSYEQYF,TGCAGCGTTGCGGGGACAGACGAAAATACTAGCTCCTACGAGCAGTACTTC,TRBV29-1,TRBD1,few,TRBJ2-7
CASSFGGETEAFF,TGTGCCAGCAGCTTTGGAGGGGAGACTGAAGCTTTCTTT,TRBV13,.,few,TRBJ1-1
CASSQESPSKGPIMRKLFF,TGCGCCAGCAGCCAAGAGAGCCCATCCAAAGGGCCTATAATGAGGAAACTGTTTTTT,TRBV4-3,.,few,TRBJ1-4
CASSPGGRSAEAFF,TGTGCCAGCAGCCCCGGCGGGCGGTCGGCTGAAGCTTTCTTT,TRBV7-9,.,.,TRBJ1-1
CASSLATANSPLHF,TGTGCCAGCAGTTTAGCGACGGCTAATTCACCCCTCCACTTT,TRBV12-3/TRBV12-4,.,.,TRBJ1-6
CAITGQLSGNTIYF,TGTGCCATCACAGGGCAGCTCTCTGGAAACACCATATATTTT,TRBV10-3,.,.,TRBJ1-3
CASSPGAGDQPQHF,TGTGCCAGCTCACCAGGGGCAGGAGATCAGCCCCAGCATTTT,TRBV18,.,.,TRBJ1-5
CASSPRGARHEQFF,TGTGCCAGCAGCCCCCGGGGGGCCCGTCATGAGCAGTTCTTC,TRBV7-3,.,.,TRBJ2-1
CASSLEGFSPLHF,TGCGCCAGCAGCTTGGAAGGGTTTTCACCCCTCCACTTT,TRBV5-1,.,few,TRBJ1-6
CASSFFFPSGVNETQYF,TGTGCCAGCAGTTTCTTCTTCCCTAGCGGGGTGAATGAGACCCAGTACTTC,TRBV27,TRBD2,few,TRBJ2-5
CASSLPRRDRGNIQYF,TGCGCCAGCAGCTTGCCCCGACGGGACAGGGGAAACATTCAGTACTTC,TRBV5-1,TRBD1,few,TRBJ2-4
CATSRGSHVAGELFF,TGTGCCACCAGCAGAGGCAGCCACGTGGCCGGGGAGCTGTTTTTT,TRBV15,.,few,TRBJ2-2
CATSRGDTSIRNYGYTF,TGTGCCACCAGCAGAGGCGACACCTCGATCCGTAACTATGGCTACACCTTC,TRBV15,.,many,TRBJ1-2
CASSQDSSGGAKETQYF,TGTGCCAGCAGCCAAGATAGCAGCGGGGGGGCCAAGGAGACCCAGTACTTC,TRBV3-1,TRBD2,few,TRBJ2-5
CASSGALPQETQYF,TGTGCCAGCAGCGGAGCTCTACCCCAAGAGACCCAGTACTTC,TRBV6-6,.,few,TRBJ2-5
CASSQSDRGTSGANVLTF,TGCGCCAGCAGCCAATCGGATAGAGGGACATCTGGGGCCAACGTCCTGACTTTC,TRBV4-3,.,many,TRBJ2-6
CSALDLREQYF,TGCAGTGCTCTAGATTTGCGAGAGCAGTACTTC,TRBV20-1,.,few,TRBJ2-7
CASSLGTPKDTQYF,TGCGCCAGCAGCTTGGGGACCCCGAAGGATACGCAGTATTTT,TRBV5-1,.,few,TRBJ2-3
CASSYARGYEQYF,TGTGCCAGCAGTTACGCCCGCGGGTACGAGCAGTACTTC,TRBV6-5,.,few,TRBJ2-7
CASSRRGDSGNTIYF,TGTGCCAGCAGCAGACGCGGGGACTCTGGAAACACCATATATTTT,TRBV6-5,.,few,TRBJ1-3